This T cell receptor beta chain originates from a study of cytomegalovirus exposure and HLA in healthy donors. Overall study results and limits: Most subjects' HLA-A and HLA-B alleles were reportedly predicted from TCR beta sequences. V- and J-gene trimming in TCR beta was tied to a missense DCLRE1C variant by an analysis performed later.

A remark on this clone: Its specificity is unknown.

Unmatched junction bases numbered 4, after V lost 1 base and J lost 0 bases. CDR1 is SGHRS and CDR2 is YFSETQ in the germline V gene. The CDR3 has 16 amino acids. Both 60 Vbeta primers and 13 Jbeta primers went into the PCR. Profiled with immunoSEQ multiplex PCR; TCRdb holds only in-frame clones, not every one. The sample consists of around 140,000 clones, about three quarters of them appearing once. This chain joins TRBV5-1 and TRBJ2-5, with 9 bases identical to TRBD2. This clonotype was obtained from a female donor in good health and CMV-seropositive. Sample: PBMCs. CDR3 in amino acids: CASSLRAGGHQETQYF. For the CDR3, the DNA is TGCGCCAGCAGCTTGAGAGCGGGGGGCCACCAAGAGACCCAGTACTTC.